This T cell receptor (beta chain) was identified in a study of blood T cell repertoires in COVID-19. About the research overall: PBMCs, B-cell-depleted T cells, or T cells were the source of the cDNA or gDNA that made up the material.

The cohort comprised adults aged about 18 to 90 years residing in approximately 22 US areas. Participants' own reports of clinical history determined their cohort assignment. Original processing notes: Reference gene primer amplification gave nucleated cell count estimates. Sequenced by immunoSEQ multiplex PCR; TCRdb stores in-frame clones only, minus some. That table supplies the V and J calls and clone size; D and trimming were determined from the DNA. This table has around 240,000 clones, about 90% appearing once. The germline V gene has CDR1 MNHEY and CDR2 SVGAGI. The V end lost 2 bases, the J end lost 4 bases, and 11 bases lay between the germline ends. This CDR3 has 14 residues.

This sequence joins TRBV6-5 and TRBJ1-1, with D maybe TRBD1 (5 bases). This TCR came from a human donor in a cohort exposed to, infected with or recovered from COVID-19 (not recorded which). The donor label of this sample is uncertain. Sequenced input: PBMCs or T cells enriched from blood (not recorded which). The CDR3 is CASSYGGDGTEAFF. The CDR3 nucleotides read TGTGCCAGCAGTTACGGGGGGGATGGCACTGAAGCTTTCTTT.